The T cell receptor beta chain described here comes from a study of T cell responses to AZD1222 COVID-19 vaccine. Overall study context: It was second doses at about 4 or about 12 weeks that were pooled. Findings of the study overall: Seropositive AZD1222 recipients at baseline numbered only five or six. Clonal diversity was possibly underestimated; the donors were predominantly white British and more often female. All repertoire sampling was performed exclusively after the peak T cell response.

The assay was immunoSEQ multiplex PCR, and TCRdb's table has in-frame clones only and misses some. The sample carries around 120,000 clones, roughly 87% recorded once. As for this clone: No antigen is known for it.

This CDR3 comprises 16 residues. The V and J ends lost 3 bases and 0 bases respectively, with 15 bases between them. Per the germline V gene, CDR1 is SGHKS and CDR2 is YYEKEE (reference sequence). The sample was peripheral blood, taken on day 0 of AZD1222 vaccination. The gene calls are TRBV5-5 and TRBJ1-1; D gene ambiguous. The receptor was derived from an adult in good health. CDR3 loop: CASSSKTTRMNTEAFF. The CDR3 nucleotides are TGTGCCAGCAGCTCTAAGACTACTAGGATGAACACTGAAGCTTTCTTT.